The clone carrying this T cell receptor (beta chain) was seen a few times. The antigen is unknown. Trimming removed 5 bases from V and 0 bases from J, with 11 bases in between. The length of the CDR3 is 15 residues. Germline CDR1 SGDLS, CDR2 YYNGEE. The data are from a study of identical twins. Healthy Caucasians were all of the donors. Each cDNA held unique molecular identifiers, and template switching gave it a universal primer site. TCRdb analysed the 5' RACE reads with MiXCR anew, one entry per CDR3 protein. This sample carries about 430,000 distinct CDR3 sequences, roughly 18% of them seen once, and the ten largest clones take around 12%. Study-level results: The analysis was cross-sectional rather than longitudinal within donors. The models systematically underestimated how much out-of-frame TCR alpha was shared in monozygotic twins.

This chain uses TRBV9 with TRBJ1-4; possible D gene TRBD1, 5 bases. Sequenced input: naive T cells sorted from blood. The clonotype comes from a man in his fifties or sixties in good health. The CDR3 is CASSPSTATNEKLFF. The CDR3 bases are TGTGCCAGCAGTCCCTCGACAGCAACTAATGAAAAACTGTTTTTT.